This record covers a single TCR beta chain. Its antigen is still unknown. Profiled with immunoSEQ multiplex PCR; TCRdb holds only in-frame clones, not every one. The table lists some 790,000 clones, over 60% of them singletons. The source of the sample is a study of shared clonotypes between healthy human individuals. J lost 3 bases, V lost 1 base, and 8 bases had no gene match. CDR3 length equals 17 residues. CDR1 and CDR2 from the germline V gene are SGHRS and YFSETQ. Study-level points and caveats: Compared with memory subsets, naive subsets generally had larger estimated richness.

The source is a woman in her thirties in good health. The V gene is TRBV5-1, the J gene TRBJ2-3; 10 nucleotides match TRBD2. The sequenced sample was memory CD4+ T cells sorted from blood. Subset meaning: CD45RA-negative fraction. The CDR3 loop is CASSLLDPGLATDTQYF. In DNA, the CDR3 is TGCGCCAGCAGCTTGTTAGATCCGGGACTAGCGACAGATACGCAGTATTTT. The full variable domain, in which reference TRBV5-1 and TRBJ2-3 provide the parts outside the CDR3, is KAGVTQTPRYLIKTRGQQVTLSCSPISGHRSVSWYQQTPGQGLQFLFEYFSETQRNKGNFPGRFSGRQFSNSRSEMNVSTLELGDSALYLCASSLLDPGLATDTQYFGPGTRLTVL.